The rows below give T cell receptor beta chains drawn from one sample of a study of blood T cell repertoires in COVID-19. Sequencing was performed with immunoSEQ multiplex PCR; in TCRdb, only in-frame clones are kept and a portion is missing. The profile shows 100,000 to 150,000 clones, approximately 81% of them singletons. What was sequenced was peripheral blood. These receptors came from a woman in her forties or fifties with acute or convalescent COVID-19. Both conserved end residues are trimmed from each CDR3. The order of the fields is J gene, V gene, CDR3 protein.

J: TRBJ2-2; V: TRBV9; CDR3: ASSGTSGKAGELF
J: TRBJ2-2; V: TRBV10-3; CDR3: ATRDSSGELF
J: TRBJ2-7; V: TRBV5-1; CDR3: ASSYPEREREQY
J: TRBJ2-5; V: TRBV7-8; CDR3: ASSLAAGGGETQY
J: TRBJ2-1; V: TRBV5-1; CDR3: ASSLELAGANEQF
J: TRBJ1-2; V: TRBV19; CDR3: ASSRGAPGARYT
J: TRBJ2-7; V: TRBV7-6; CDR3: ASSKTGAHEQY
J: TRBJ2-3; V: TRBV7-2; CDR3: ASSSTSGSDTQY
J: TRBJ2-7; V: TRBV6-6; CDR3: ASSYDRAEQY
J: TRBJ1-1; V: TRBV2; CDR3: ASSARTVLEAF
J: TRBJ2-2; V: TRBV6-5; CDR3: ASSYLRGGNTGELF
J: TRBJ2-2; V: TRBV19; CDR3: ASSAGTGGTGELF
J: TRBJ2-1; V: TRBV11-1; CDR3: ATKTSGSYNEQF
J: TRBJ2-1; V: TRBV7-8; CDR3: AIRRLPYNEQF
J: TRBJ1-1; V: TRBV5-1; CDR3: ASTASFPGSTEAF
J: TRBJ1-1; V: TRBV6-6; CDR3: ASSYSQAPEAF
J: TRBJ2-7; V: TRBV28; CDR3: ASSLPGKSSYEQY
J: TRBJ2-1; V: TRBV28; CDR3: ASSLLGVGLTYNEQF
J: TRBJ2-7; V: TRBV7-9; CDR3: ASSLSLSGGRYEQY
J: TRBJ2-7; V: TRBV4-1; CDR3: ASSEQRDYTEQY
J: TRBJ1-2; V: TRBV27; CDR3: ASSRLTSQGNYGYT
J: TRBJ2-7; V: TRBV3-1/TRBV3-2; CDR3: ASSRPGQAYEQY
J: TRBJ2-4; V: TRBV4-2; CDR3: ASSQDDAGSTEGNIQY
J: TRBJ2-1; V: TRBV29-1; CDR3: SVTTTSGFSNEQF
J: TRBJ1-2; V: TRBV18; CDR3: ASSLERSNYGYT
J: TRBJ2-7; V: TRBV19; CDR3: ASRASAGRESYEQY
J: TRBJ1-5; V: TRBV3-1/TRBV3-2; CDR3: ASSQTGTRGQPQH
J: TRBJ2-3; V: TRBV29-1; CDR3: SPWGGGETDTQY
J: TRBJ1-1; V: TRBV5-1; CDR3: ASSPKPGAGAHEAF
J: TRBJ2-3; V: TRBV20-1; CDR3: SALKTDTQY
J: TRBJ1-1; V: TRBV24-1; CDR3: ATSDPTGGAAF
J: TRBJ1-4; V: TRBV7-9; CDR3: ASSLGSGTANEKLF
J: TRBJ2-1; V: TRBV7-9; CDR3: ASSLDRAGNEQF